This passage covers 15 T cell receptor beta chains from one sample sequenced in a study of T cell changes during pregnancy in multiple sclerosis. This table comes from immunoSEQ multiplex PCR, and its TCRdb copy is limited to in-frame clones, with some not included. The repertoire consists of roughly 52,000 clones, with around 89% occurring once and the leading ten covering over 0.5%. The source was CD4+ T cells from peripheral blood mononuclear cells, collected in the first trimester of pregnancy. Every receptor here comes from a female donor with multiple sclerosis, enrolled in a pregnancy study.

The V gene is TRBV2, the J gene TRBJ1-1; 7 bases map to TRBD1. The CDR3 consists of 13 residues. CDR1 SNHLY and CDR2 FYNNEI come from the germline V gene. Germline trimming cut 8 bases from V and 2 bases from J; bases unmatched to any gene: 5. The DNA for the CDR3 is TGTGCCAGCCTAAGACAGGGAAACACTGAAGCTTTCTTT. It encodes CASLRQGNTEAFF.

V gene TRBV5-4 combines with J gene TRBJ2-3, with D hard to call. Germline V gene sequence: CDR1 SGHNT, CDR2 YYREEE (reference sequence). The germline V and J ends were trimmed by 0 bases and 9 bases, with 11 bases remaining between them. CDR3 length: 13 amino acids. CDR3 DNA sequence: TGTGCCAGCAGCTTGGTAGGCGGAACAACGCAGTATTTT. This translates into CASSLVGGTTQYF.

This chain joins TRBV6-1 and TRBJ1-4, with 11 nucleotides matching TRBD1. The J segment lost 8 bases and the V segment lost 6 bases, leaving 2 bases of the junction unmatched. From germline, CDR1 is MNHNS and CDR2 SASEGT. The CDR3 is 13 residues long. Written as DNA, the CDR3 is TGTGCCAGCAGGGGACAGGGGGGAGAAAAACTGTTTTTT. Protein sequence: CASRGQGGEKLFF.

The chain is built from TRBV19 and TRBJ1-5, with a weak D call TRBD1 (6 bases). V was clipped by 7 bases and J by 7 bases, with 14 bases between them. Germline assignment: CDR1 LNHDA and CDR2 SQIVND (reference sequence). This CDR3 contains 13 residues. For the CDR3, the DNA is TGTGCCAGTAACCCGGACAGAGACCAGCCCCAGCATTTT. It translates to CASNPDRDQPQHF.

This clone was seen a single time. The gene calls are TRBV2 and TRBJ1-2; 7 bases are a match to TRBD1. Germline assignment: CDR1 SNHLY and CDR2 FYNNEI. This CDR3 comprises 13 residues. V was clipped by 9 bases and J by 3 bases; unmatched bases: 7. The CDR3 sequence: CARRDSEDYGYTF. The CDR3, as DNA: TGTGCCAGAAGGGACAGTGAAGACTATGGCTACACCTTC.

Only a few counts were recorded for this clone. The rearrangement joins TRBV5-1 to TRBJ1-6, with 7 positions matching TRBD1. The germline CDR1 and CDR2 sequences are SGHRS and YFSETQ. The junction had 6 bases not matched to a gene; V was cut back by 4 bases and J by 8 bases. This CDR3 contains 14 residues. The CDR3 spells CASSTTGMDSPLHF. The CDR3 coding sequence is TGCGCCAGCAGCACGACAGGGATGGATTCACCCCTCCACTTT.

V is TRBV6-1 and J is TRBJ1-5; perhaps TRBD1 as D (5 bases). V lost 4 bases to trimming and J lost 0 bases, with 7 bases between them. There are 14 residues in the CDR3. The germline V gene has CDR1 MNHNS and CDR2 SASEGT. This CDR3 reads CASSGTNSNQPQHF. In DNA, the CDR3 is TGTGCCAGCAGTGGGACAAATAGCAATCAGCCCCAGCATTTT.

The chain couples TRBV7-9 to TRBJ2-1; D possibly corresponds to TRBD2 (6 bases). Germline-derived CDR1 and CDR2 are SEHNR and FQNEAQ (reference sequence). The CDR3 covers 15 residues. V was cut by 0 bases and J by 5 bases, with 11 bases left in between. CDR3 residues: CASSLASLAHNEQFF. Written as DNA, the CDR3 is TGTGCCAGCAGCTTAGCGTCACTAGCTCACAATGAGCAGTTCTTC.

V usage is TRBV28 and J usage is TRBJ2-7; no firm D call. Trimming removed 10 bases at V and 2 bases at J, with 18 bases between. Germline V lookup: CDR1 MDHEN, CDR2 SYDVKM. The CDR3 runs 14 residues. CDR3 in DNA: TGTGCCACCTGGGCAGACCTAAGTGCCTACGAGCAGTACTTC. It yields the protein CATWADLSAYEQYF.

The chain joins TRBV9 to TRBJ1-1, with D unclear. The V gene lost 5 bases and the J gene lost 4 bases, with 12 bases spanning the gap. This CDR3 region has 13 residues. Germline V gene data show CDR1 as SGDLS and CDR2 as YYNGEE. CDR3 in DNA: TGTGCCAGCAGTCAGGATCCGGTCACTGAAGCTTTCTTT. Amino acids: CASSQDPVTEAFF.

In its sample, this clone is medium-sized (0.01 to 0.1%). CDR3 in amino acids: CASSQGQEQTEAFF. DNA for the CDR3: TGCGCCAGCAGCCAAGGACAGGAGCAGACTGAAGCTTTCTTT. This rearrangement joins TRBV5-1 to TRBJ1-1, with 7 bases fitting TRBD1. The V segment lost 4 bases and the J segment 5 bases; nucleotides outside the gene matches: 8. CDR3 length equals 14 residues. Germline loops: CDR1 SGHRS, CDR2 YFSETQ.

J is TRBJ2-1 and V is TRBV6-1, with 7 bases fitting TRBD2. CDR3 length: 15 amino acids. The V gene end was trimmed by 6 bases and the J gene end by 0 bases; junction bases not matched to a gene: 5. Germline loops: CDR1 MNHNS, CDR2 SASEGT. CDR3 residues: CASRILAASYNEQFF. The DNA for the CDR3 is TGTGCCAGCAGGATTCTAGCGGCCTCCTACAATGAGCAGTTCTTC.

V usage is TRBV7-3 and J usage is TRBJ2-1, with TRBD2 identical over 11 bases. V shed 1 base, J shed 4 bases, and the junction held 3 bases outside the gene matches. There are 16 residues in the CDR3. The germline V gene encodes CDR1 SGHTA and CDR2 FQGTGA. The chain's CDR3 is CASSLNSGGGYNEQFF. Written as DNA, the CDR3 is TGTGCCAGCAGCTTAAATAGCGGGGGGGGATACAATGAGCAGTTCTTC.

The rearrangement joins TRBV7-9 to TRBJ1-5; D is unresolved. The CDR3 is 13 residues long. The V end lost 4 bases, the J end lost 4 bases, and 8 bases lay between the germline ends. The V gene's germline CDR1 is SEHNR and CDR2 FQNEAQ (reference sequence). The CDR3 bases are TGTGCCAGCAGCTCTGGGAGGAATCAGCCCCAGCATTTT. It yields the protein CASSSGRNQPQHF.

V usage is TRBV6-1 and J usage is TRBJ1-5; TRBD1 might be the D (6 bases). The CDR3 has 15 residues. Germline CDR1 MNHNS, CDR2 SASEGT. Trimming took 4 bases from V and 4 from J, leaving 14 bases between them. The CDR3 bases are TGTGCCAGCAGTGTAACTGGACAGTCTAATCAGCCCCAGCATTTT. Its protein is CASSVTGQSNQPQHF.